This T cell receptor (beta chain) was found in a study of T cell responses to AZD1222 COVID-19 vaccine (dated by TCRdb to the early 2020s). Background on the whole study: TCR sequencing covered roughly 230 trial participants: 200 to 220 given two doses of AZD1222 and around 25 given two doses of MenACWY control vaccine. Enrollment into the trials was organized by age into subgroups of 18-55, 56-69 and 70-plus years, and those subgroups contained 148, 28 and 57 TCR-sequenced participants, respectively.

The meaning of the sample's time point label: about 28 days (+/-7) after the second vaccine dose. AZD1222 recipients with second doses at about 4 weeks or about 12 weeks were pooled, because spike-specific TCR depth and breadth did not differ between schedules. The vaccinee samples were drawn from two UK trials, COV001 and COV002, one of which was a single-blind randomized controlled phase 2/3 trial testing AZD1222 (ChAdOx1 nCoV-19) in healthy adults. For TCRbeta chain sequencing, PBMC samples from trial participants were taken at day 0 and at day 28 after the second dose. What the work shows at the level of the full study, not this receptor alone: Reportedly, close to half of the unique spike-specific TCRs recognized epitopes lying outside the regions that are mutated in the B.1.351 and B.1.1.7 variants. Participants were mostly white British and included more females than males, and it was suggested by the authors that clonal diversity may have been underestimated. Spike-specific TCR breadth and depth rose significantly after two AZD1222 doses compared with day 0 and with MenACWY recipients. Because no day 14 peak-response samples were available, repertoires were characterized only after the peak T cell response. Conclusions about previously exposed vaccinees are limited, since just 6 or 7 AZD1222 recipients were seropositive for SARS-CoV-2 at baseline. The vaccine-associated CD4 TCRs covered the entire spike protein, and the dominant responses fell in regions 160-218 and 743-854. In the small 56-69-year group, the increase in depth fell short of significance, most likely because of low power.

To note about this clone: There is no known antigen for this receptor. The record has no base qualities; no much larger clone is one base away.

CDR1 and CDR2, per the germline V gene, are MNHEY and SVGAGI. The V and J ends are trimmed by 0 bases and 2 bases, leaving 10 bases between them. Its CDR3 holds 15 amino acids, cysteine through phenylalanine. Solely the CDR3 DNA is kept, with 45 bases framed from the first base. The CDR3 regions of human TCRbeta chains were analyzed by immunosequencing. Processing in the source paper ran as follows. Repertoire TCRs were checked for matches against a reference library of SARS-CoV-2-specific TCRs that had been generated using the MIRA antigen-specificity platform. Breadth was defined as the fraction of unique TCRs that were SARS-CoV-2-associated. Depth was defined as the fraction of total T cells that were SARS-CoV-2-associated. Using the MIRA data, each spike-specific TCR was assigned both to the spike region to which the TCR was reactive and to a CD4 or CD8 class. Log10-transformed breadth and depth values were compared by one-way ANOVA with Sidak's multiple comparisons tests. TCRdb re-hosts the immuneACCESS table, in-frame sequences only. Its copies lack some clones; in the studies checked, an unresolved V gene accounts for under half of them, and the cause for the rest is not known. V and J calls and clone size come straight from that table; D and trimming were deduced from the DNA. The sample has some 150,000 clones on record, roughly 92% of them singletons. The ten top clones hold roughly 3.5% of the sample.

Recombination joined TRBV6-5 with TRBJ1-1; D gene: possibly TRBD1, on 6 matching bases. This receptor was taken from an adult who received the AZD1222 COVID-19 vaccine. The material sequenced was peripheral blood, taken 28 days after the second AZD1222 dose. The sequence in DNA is TGTGCCAGCAGTTACTCGACAGGAGTTAACACTGAAGCTTTCTTT. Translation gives CASSYSTGVNTEAFF.